These T cell receptor beta chains were read from a single sample in a study of blood T cell repertoires in COVID-19. Assay used: immunoSEQ multiplex PCR; TCRdb lists only in-frame clones, some missing. The data show 70,000 to 95,000 clones, more than 80% seen once. The sample comprised peripheral blood. These receptors came from a man in his fifties with COVID-19, enrolled during active disease. Both conserved end residues are trimmed from each CDR3.

v_gene: TRBV28
len: 11
j_gene: TRBJ1-4
CDR3aa: ASKRRLNEKLF

v_gene: TRBV3-1/TRBV3-2
len: 12
j_gene: TRBJ1-3
CDR3aa: ASSQTGAGNTIY

v_gene: TRBV6-5
len: 13
j_gene: TRBJ1-1
CDR3aa: ASSYLDILNTEAF

v_gene: TRBV13
len: 12
j_gene: TRBJ2-1
CDR3aa: AGGTGASYNEQF

v_gene: TRBV6-1
len: 12
j_gene: TRBJ1-5
CDR3aa: ASSEHSGNQPQH

v_gene: TRBV29-1
len: 10
j_gene: TRBJ1-2
CDR3aa: SVEQAGEGNT

v_gene: TRBV14
len: 13
j_gene: TRBJ2-7
CDR3aa: ASSQTGQGTYEQY

v_gene: TRBV3-1/TRBV3-2
len: 12
j_gene: TRBJ2-1
CDR3aa: ASSLRFQGDEQF

v_gene: TRBV18
len: 13
j_gene: TRBJ1-6
CDR3aa: ASSLQGAGNSPLH

v_gene: TRBV15
len: 14
j_gene: TRBJ1-2
CDR3aa: ATSRVLIGASSGYT

v_gene: TRBV6-1
len: 14
j_gene: TRBJ1-2
CDR3aa: ASSENWGVKNYGYT

v_gene: TRBV4-1
len: 14
j_gene: TRBJ1-5
CDR3aa: ASSPFPEGGNQPQH

v_gene: TRBV4-1
len: 12
j_gene: TRBJ2-7
CDR3aa: ASSRSTGLYEQY

v_gene: TRBV13
len: 14
j_gene: TRBJ1-2
CDR3aa: ASSAELGTGRNGYT

v_gene: TRBV6-5
len: 13
j_gene: TRBJ2-3
CDR3aa: ASSYSGGATDTQY

v_gene: TRBV4-2
len: 14
j_gene: TRBJ2-5
CDR3aa: ASSQDIPLGGETQY

v_gene: TRBV11-3
len: 12
j_gene: TRBJ1-1
CDR3aa: ASSLGQGNTEAF

v_gene: TRBV3-1/TRBV3-2
len: 15
j_gene: TRBJ1-6
CDR3aa: ASSQAVGTGGNSPLH

v_gene: TRBV11-2
len: 11
j_gene: TRBJ1-3
CDR3aa: ASSHPGGNTIY

v_gene: TRBV18
len: 13
j_gene: TRBJ1-1
CDR3aa: ASSRTGGGNTEAF

v_gene: TRBV6-5
len: 13
j_gene: TRBJ2-7
CDR3aa: ASSYSGNGGYEQY

v_gene: TRBV3-1/TRBV3-2
len: 14
j_gene: TRBJ2-7
CDR3aa: ASSQELAANIYEQY

v_gene: TRBV15
len: 10
j_gene: TRBJ2-1
CDR3aa: ATSRGAGEQF

v_gene: TRBV24-1
len: 10
j_gene: TRBJ1-1
CDR3aa: ATSDKNTEAF

v_gene: TRBV5-1
len: 11
j_gene: TRBJ2-2
CDR3aa: ASSLGPPGELF

v_gene: TRBV5-1
len: 13
j_gene: TRBJ2-2
CDR3aa: ASSLQGSATGELF

v_gene: TRBV6-1
len: 13
j_gene: TRBJ2-7
CDR3aa: ASSEAQGETYEQY